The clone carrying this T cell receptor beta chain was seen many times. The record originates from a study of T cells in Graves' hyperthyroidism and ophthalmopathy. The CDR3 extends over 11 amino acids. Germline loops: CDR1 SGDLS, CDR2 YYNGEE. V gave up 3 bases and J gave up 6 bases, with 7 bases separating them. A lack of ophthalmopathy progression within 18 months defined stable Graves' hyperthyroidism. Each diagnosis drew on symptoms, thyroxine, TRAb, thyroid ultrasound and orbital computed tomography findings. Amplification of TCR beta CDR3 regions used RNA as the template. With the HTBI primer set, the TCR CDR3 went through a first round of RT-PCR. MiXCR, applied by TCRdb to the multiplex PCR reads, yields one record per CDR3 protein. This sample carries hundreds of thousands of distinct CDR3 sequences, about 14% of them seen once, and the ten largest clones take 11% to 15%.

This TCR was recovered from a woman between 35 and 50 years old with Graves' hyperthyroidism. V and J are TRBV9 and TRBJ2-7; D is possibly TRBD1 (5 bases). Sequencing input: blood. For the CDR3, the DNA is TGTGCCAGCAGCGCCACAGGCGAGCAGTACTTC. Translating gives CASSATGEQYF.